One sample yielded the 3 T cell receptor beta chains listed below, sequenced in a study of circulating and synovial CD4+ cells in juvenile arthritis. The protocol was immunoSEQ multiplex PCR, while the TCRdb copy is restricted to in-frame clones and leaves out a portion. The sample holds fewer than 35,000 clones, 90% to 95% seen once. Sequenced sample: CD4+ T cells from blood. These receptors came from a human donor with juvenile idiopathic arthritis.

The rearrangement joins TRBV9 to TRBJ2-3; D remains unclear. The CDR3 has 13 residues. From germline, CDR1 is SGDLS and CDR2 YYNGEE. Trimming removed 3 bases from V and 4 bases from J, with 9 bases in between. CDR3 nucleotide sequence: TGTGCCAGCAGCGCCGTAGTGCCAGATACGCAGTATTTT. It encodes CASSAVVPDTQYF. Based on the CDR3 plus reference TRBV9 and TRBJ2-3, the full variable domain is DSGVTQTPKHLITATGQRVTLRCSPRSGDLSVYWYQQSLDQGLQFLIQYYNGEERAKGNILERFSAQQFPDLHSELNLSSLELGDSALYFCASSAVVPDTQYFGPGTRLTVL.

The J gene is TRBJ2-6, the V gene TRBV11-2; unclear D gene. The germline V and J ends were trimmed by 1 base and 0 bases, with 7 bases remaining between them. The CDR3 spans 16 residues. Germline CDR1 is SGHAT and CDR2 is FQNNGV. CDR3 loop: CASSLVGLSGANVLTF. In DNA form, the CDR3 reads TGTGCCAGCAGCTTAGTGGGCCTCTCTGGGGCCAACGTCCTGACTTTC.

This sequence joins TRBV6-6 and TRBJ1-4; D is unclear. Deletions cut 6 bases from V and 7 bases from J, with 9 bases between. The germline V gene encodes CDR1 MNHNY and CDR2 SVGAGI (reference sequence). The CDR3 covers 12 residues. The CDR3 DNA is TGTGCCAGCAGGGAGGGTGGTGAAAAACTGTTTTTT. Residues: CASREGGEKLFF.